This record looks at one T cell receptor (beta chain) sequence and its context. Its antigen is currently unknown. The germline gives CDR1 LGHNT, CDR2 FRNRAP. V dropped 0 bases and J dropped 5; count of bases not matched to a gene: 11. There are 20 residues in the CDR3. The PCR had 60 Vbeta and 13 Jbeta primers. The data were produced by immunoSEQ multiplex PCR, yet TCRdb's version contains in-frame clones alone and is incomplete. The table lists roughly 150,000 clones, more than 70% of them singletons, with about 1% in the top ten. This entry is derived from a study of cytomegalovirus exposure and HLA in healthy donors. Across the study: Across around 400 genotyped donors, 81% landed in the Caucasian-associated ancestry cluster. Overall study findings and caveats: Some V segments could not be told apart, so they were left out, TRBV6-2 and TRBV6-3 among them. Most subjects' HLA-A and HLA-B alleles were reportedly predicted from TCR beta sequences. A later look showed TCR association rates differing by HLA locus, highest for DRB1 and lowest for HLA-C.

The clonotype was recovered from a man aged 25 to 40 in good health and CMV-seronegative. The V gene is TRBV12-5, the J gene TRBJ2-2; the match to TRBD2 covers 14 bases. What was sequenced was PBMCs. Here the CDR3 DNA reads TGTGCTAGTGGTTTGGTACTTAAGGCCGGGACTAGCGGGAGAACCGGGGAGCTGTTTTTT. Residues: CASGLVLKAGTSGRTGELFF.